Included here is one T cell receptor beta chain sequence, with context. These data originate in a study of blood T cell repertoires in COVID-19. V shed 4 bases and J shed 3 bases, with 9 bases lying between them. The CDR3 runs to 13 residues. Germline CDR1 reads MGHDK; CDR2 reads SYGVNS. Original processing notes: The assay estimated nucleated cells by amplifying reference gene primers. Clones were sequenced by immunoSEQ multiplex PCR, and TCRdb holds only the in-frame ones, with some missing. V, J and clone size are taken as reported in that table, and D and trimming were inferred from the DNA itself. Here the sample spans approximately 300,000 clones, about 85% being singletons. Everyone who took part was 18 to 89 years old, and they came from 24 US areas.

This TCR was recovered from a woman aged 30 to 39 who had recovered from COVID-19. Sequenced sample: PBMCs or T cells enriched from blood (not recorded which). The gene calls are TRBV25-1 and TRBJ1-1; tentatively, D is TRBD1 (6 bases). In DNA, the CDR3 is TGTGCCAGCAGTGTTCAGGGGTACACTGAAGCTTTCTTT. This gives the protein CASSVQGYTEAFF.